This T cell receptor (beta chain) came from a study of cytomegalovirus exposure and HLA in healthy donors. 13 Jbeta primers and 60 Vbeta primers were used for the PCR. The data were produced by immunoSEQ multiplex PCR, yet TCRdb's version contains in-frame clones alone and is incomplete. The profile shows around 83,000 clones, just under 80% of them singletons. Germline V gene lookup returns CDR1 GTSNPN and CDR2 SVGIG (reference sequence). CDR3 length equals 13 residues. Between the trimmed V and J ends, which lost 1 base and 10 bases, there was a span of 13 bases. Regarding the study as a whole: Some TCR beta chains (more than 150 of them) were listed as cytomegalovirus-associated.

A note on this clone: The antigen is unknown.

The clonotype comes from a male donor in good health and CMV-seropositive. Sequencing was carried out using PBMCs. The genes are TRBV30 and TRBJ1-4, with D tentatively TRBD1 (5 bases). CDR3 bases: TGTGCCTGGAGTGGCGGCCTGGGGGGAAAACTGTTTTTT. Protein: CAWSGGLGGKLFF.